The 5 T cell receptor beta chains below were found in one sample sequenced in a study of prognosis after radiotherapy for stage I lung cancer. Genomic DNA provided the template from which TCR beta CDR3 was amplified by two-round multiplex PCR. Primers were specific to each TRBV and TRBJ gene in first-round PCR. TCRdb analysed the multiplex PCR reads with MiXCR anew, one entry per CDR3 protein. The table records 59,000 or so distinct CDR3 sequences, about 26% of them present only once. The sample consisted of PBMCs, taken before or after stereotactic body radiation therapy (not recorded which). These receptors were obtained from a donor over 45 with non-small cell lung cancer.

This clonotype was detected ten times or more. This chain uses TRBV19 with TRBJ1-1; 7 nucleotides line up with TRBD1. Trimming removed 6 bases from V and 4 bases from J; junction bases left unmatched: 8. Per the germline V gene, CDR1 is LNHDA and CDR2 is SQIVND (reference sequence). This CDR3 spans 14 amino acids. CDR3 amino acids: CASSTPRGFTEAFF. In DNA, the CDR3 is TGTGCCAGTAGCACGCCCAGGGGGTTCACTGAAGCTTTCTTT.

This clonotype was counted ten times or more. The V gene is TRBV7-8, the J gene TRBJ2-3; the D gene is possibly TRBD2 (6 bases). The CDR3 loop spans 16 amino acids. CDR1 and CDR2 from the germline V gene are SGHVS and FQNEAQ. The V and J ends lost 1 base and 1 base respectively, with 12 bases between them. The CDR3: CASSLEAGRGTDTQYF. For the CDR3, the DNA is TGTGCCAGCAGCTTAGAGGCCGGGAGAGGCACAGATACGCAGTATTTT. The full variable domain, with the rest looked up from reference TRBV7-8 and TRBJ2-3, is GAGVSQSPRYKVAKRGQDVALRCDPISGHVSLFWYQQALGQGPEFLTYFQNEAQLDKSGLPSDRFFAERPEGSVSTLKIQRTQQEDSAVYLCASSLEAGRGTDTQYFGPGTRLTVL.

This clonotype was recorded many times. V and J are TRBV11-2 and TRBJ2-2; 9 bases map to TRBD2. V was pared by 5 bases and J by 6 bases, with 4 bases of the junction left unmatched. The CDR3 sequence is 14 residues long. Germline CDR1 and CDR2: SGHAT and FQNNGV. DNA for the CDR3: TGTGCCAGCAGCCCGCGACTAGCGGCCGGGGAGCTGTTTTTT. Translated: CASSPRLAAGELFF.

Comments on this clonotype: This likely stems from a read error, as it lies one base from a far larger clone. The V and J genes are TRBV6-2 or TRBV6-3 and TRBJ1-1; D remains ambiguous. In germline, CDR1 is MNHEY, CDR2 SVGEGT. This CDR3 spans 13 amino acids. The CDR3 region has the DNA TGTGCCAGCAGTTACGTGAGAGACACTGAATCTTTCTTT. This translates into CASSYVRDTESFF.

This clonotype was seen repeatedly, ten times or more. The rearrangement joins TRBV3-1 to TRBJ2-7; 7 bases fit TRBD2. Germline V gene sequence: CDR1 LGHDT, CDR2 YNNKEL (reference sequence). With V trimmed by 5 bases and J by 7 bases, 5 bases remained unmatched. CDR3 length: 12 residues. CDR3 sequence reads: CASSSWGGEQYF. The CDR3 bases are TGTGCCAGCAGCTCCTGGGGGGGTGAGCAGTACTTC.